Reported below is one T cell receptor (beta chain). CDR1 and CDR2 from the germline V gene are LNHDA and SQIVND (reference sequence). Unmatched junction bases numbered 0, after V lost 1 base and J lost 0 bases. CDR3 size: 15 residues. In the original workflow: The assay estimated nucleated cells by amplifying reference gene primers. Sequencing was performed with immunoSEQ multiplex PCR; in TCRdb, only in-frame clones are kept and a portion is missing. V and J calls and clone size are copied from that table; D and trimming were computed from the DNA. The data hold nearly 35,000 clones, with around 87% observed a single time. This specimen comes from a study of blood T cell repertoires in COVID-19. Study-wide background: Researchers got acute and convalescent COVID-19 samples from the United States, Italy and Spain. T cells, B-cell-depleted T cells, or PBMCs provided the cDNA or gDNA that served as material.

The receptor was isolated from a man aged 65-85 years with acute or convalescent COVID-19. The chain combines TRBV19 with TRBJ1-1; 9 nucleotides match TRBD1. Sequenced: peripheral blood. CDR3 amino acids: CASSIGTGVNTEAFF. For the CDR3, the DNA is TGTGCCAGTAGTATAGGGACAGGGGTGAACACTGAAGCTTTCTTT.